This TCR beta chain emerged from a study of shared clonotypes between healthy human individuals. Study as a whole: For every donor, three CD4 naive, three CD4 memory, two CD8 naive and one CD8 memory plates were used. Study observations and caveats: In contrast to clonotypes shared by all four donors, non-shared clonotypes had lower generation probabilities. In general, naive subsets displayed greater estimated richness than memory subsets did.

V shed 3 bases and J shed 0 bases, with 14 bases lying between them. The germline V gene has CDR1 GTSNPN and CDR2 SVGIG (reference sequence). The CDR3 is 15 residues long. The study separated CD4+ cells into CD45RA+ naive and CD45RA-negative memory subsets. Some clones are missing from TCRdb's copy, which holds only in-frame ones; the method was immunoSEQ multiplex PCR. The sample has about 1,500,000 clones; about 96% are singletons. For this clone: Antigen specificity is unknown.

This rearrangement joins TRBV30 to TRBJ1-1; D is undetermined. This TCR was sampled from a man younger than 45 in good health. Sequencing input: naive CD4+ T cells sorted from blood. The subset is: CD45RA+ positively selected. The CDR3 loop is CAWSPPSPMNTEAFF. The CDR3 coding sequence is TGTGCCTGGAGCCCCCCCTCGCCTATGAACACTGAAGCTTTCTTT.